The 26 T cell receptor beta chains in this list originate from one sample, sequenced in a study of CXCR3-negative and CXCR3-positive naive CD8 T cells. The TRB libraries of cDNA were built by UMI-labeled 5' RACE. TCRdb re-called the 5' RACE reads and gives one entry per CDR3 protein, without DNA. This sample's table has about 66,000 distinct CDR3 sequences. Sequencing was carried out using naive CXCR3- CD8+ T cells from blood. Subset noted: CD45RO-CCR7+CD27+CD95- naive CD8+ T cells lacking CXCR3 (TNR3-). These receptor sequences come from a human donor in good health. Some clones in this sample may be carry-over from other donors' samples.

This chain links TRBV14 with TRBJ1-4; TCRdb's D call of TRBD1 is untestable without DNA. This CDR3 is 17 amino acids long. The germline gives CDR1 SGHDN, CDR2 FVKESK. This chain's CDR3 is CASSHVQGVLTNEKLFF.

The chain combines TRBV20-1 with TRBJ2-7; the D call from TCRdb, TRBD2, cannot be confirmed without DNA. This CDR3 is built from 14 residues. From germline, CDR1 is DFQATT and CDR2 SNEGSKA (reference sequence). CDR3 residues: CSARSGLLLYEQYF.

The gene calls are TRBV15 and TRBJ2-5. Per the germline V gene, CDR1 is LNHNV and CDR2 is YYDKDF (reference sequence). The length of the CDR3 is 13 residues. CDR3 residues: CATSLFGEETQYF. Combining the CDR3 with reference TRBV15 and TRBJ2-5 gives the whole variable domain DAMVIQNPRYQVTQFGKPVTLSCSQTLNHNVMYWYQQKSSQAPKLLFHYYDKDFNNEADTPDNFQSRRPNTSFCFLDIRSPGLGDTAMYLCATSLFGEETQYFGPGTRLLVL.

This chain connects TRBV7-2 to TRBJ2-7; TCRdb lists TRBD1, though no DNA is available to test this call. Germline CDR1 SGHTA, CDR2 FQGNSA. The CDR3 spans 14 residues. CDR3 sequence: CASTGQGVDYEQYF.

CDR3 residues: CASSETTDPYNEQFF. The chain links TRBV10-2 to TRBJ2-1. Per the germline V gene, CDR1 is WSHSY and CDR2 is SAAADI. The CDR3 runs to 15 residues.

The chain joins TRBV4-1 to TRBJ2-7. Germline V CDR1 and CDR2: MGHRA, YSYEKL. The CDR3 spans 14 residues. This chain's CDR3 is CASSQVGSSYEQYF.

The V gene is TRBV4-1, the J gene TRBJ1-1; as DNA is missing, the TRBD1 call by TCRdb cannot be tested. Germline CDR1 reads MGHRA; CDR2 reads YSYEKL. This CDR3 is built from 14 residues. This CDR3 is CASSLPGGGTEAFF.

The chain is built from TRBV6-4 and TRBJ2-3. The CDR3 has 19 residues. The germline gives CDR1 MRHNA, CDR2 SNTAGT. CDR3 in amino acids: CASSDGATPGTGSTDTQYF.

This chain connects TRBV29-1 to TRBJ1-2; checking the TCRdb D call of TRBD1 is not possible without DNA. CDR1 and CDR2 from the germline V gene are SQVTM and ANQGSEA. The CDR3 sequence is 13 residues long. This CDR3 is CSVWTGGRVGYTF.

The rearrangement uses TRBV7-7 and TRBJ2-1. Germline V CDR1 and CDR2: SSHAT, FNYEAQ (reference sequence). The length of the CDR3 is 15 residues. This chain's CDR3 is CASSRSRSSYNEQFF.

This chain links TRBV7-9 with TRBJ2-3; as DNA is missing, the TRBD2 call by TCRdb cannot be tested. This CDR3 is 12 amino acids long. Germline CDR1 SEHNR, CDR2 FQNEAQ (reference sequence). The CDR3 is CASTGLTDTQYF. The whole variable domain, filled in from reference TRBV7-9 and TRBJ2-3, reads DTGVSQNPRHKITKRGQNVTFRCDPISEHNRLYWYRQTLGQGPEFLTYFQNEAQLEKSRLLSDRFSAERPKGSFSTLEIQRTEQGDSAMYLCASTGLTDTQYFGPGTRLTVL.

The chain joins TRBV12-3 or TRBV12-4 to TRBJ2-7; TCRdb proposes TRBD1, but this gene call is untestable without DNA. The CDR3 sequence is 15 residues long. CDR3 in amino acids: CASSLTVGARYEQYF.

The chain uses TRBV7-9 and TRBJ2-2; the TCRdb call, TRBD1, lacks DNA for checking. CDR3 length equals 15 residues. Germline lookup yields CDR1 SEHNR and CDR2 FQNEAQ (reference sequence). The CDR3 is CASSPRDTHTGELFF.

This chain's CDR3 is CASSKVRGADASYNEQFF. This chain uses TRBV21-1 with TRBJ2-1; TCRdb calls TRBD1, which cannot be checked without DNA. TRBV21-1 constitutes a pseudogene. This CDR3 is built from 18 residues.

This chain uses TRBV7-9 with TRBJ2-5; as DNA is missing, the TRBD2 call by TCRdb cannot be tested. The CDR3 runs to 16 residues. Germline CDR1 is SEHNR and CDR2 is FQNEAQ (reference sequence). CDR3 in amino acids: CASSQGTSGVLVTQYF.

This chain's CDR3 is CASSPTGSIPEAFF. The chain recombines TRBV19 with TRBJ1-1; the TRBD1 assignment by TCRdb is unverifiable without DNA. Per germline, CDR1 LNHDA and CDR2 SQIVND (reference sequence). This CDR3 is 14 amino acids long.

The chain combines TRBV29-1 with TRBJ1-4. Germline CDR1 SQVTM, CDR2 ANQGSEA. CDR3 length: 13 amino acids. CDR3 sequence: CSVEAALGEKLFF.

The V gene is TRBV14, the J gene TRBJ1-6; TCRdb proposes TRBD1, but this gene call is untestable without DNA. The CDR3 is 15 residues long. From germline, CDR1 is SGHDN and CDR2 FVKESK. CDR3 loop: CASSQDKGDDSPLHF.

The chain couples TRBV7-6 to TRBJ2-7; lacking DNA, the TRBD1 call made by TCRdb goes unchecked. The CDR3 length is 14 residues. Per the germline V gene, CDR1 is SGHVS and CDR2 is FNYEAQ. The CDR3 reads CASSLDTTTYEQYF.

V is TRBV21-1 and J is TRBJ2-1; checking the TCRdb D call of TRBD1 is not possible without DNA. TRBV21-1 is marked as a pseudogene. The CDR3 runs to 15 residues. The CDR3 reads CASSKDRDRVNEQFF.

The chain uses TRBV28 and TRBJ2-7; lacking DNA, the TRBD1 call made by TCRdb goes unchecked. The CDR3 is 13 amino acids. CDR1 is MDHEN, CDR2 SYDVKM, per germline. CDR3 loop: CASTTPGTYEQYF.

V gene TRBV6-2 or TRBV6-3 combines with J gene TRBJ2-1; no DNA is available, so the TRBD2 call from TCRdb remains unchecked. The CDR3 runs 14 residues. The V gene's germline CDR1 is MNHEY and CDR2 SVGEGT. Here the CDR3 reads CASSLSTSGWEQFF.

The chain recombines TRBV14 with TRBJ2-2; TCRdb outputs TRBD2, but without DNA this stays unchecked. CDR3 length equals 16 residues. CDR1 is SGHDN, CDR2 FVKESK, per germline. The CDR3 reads CASSQIAGGLAGELFF. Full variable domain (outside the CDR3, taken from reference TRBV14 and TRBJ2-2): EAGVTQFPSHSVIEKGQTVTLRCDPISGHDNLYWYRRVMGKEIKFLLHFVKESKQDESGMPNNRFLAERTGGTYSTLKVQPAELEDSGVYFCASSQIAGGLAGELFFGEGSRLTVL.

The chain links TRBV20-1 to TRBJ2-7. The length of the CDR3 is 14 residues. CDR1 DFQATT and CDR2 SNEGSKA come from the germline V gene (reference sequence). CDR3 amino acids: CSARAHLGPYEQYF.

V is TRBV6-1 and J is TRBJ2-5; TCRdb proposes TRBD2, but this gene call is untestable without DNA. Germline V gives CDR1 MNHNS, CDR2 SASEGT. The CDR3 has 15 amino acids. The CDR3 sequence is CASSELHPHQETQYF.

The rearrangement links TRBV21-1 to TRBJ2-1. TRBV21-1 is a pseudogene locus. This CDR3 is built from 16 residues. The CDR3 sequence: CASSKGTEIPNNEQFF.